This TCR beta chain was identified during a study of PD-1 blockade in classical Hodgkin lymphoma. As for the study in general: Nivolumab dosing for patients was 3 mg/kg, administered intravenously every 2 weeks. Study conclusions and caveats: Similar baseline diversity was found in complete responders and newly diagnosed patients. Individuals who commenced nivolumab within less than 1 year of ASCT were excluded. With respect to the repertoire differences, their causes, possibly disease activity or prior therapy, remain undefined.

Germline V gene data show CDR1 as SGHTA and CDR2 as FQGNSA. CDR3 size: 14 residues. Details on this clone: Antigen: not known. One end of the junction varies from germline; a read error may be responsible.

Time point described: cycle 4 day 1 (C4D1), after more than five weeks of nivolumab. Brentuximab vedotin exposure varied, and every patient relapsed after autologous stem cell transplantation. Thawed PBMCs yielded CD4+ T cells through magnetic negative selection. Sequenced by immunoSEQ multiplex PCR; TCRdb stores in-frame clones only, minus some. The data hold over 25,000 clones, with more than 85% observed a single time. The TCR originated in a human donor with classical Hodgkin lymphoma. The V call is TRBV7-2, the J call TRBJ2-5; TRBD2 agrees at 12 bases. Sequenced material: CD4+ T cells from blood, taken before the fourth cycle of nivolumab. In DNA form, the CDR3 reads TGTGCCAGCAGCCTAGCGGGGGGGTCGGAGACCCAGTACTTC. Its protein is CASSLAGGSETQYF.